These 15 T cell receptor beta chains share one sample of origin, sequenced in a study of STAT5B mutations in CD4+ large granular lymphocyte leukemia. Profiling relied on immunoSEQ multiplex PCR, and the TCRdb table lists in-frame clones only, not all of them. The table records roughly 36,000 clones, roughly 65% of them present only once. Material: CD4+ T cells from blood buffy coats. These receptor sequences come from a human donor in good health.

The CDR3 loop reads CASSQVRDGNTIYF. In nucleotides, the CDR3 is TGCGCCAGCAGCCAAGTCAGGGACGGAAACACCATATATTTT. This rearrangement joins TRBV4-3 to TRBJ1-3; TRBD1 is a possible D gene (5 bases). The V end lost 1 base, the J end lost 4 bases, and 8 bases lay between the germline ends. CDR3 length: 14 residues. CDR1 and CDR2 (germline): LGHNA, YSLEER.

This chain links TRBV4-1 with TRBJ2-7; D call uncertain. CDR1 is MGHRA and CDR2 is YSYEKL in the germline V gene. The V and J ends lost 1 base and 3 bases respectively, with 10 bases between them. CDR3 length equals 14 residues. This CDR3 reads CASSQGVELYEQYF. The CDR3 nucleotides read TGCGCCAGCAGCCAAGGCGTGGAGCTCTACGAGCAGTACTTC.

V gene TRBV7-8 combines with J gene TRBJ2-1, with unresolved D. CDR1 is SGHVS, CDR2 FQNEAQ, per germline. The CDR3 consists of 12 residues. V was cut by 5 bases and J by 9 bases, with 11 bases left in between. Written as DNA, the CDR3 is TGTGCCAGCAGCCACCCAGCGAGTGAGCAGTTCTTC. Residues: CASSHPASEQFF.

The chain links TRBV18 to TRBJ2-7; weak D call: TRBD1 (6 bases). CDR1 is KGHSH and CDR2 is LQKENI in the germline V gene. Trimming left V 6 bases short and J 7 bases short, with 19 bases between. The CDR3 sequence is 14 residues long. The CDR3 sequence is CASSLQSGAGEQYF. Here the CDR3 DNA reads TGTGCCAGCTCTCTACAATCAGGGGCTGGGGAGCAGTACTTC.

The chain uses TRBV28 and TRBJ1-1, with D hard to call. The CDR3 covers 12 residues. Germline V gene lookup returns CDR1 MDHEN and CDR2 SYDVKM. The germline V and J ends were trimmed by 6 bases and 9 bases, with 14 bases remaining between them. The CDR3 DNA follows: TGTGCCAGCAGCTTACTTCAGGACCAAGCTTTCTTT. It codes for CASSLLQDQAFF.

This chain links TRBV15 with TRBJ1-2, with D tentatively TRBD1 (6 bases). V was clipped by 1 base and J by 8 bases, with 11 bases between them. Germline values: CDR1 LNHNV, CDR2 YYDKDF (reference sequence). This CDR3 comprises 13 residues. CDR3: CATSRARGKGYTF. In DNA form, the CDR3 reads TGTGCCACCAGCAGAGCTAGGGGGAAGGGCTACACCTTC.

This rearrangement joins TRBV4-3 to TRBJ1-4; D is ambiguous. In germline, CDR1 is LGHNA, CDR2 YSLEER. The CDR3 contains 16 residues. V gave up 0 bases and J gave up 0 bases, with 8 bases separating them. CDR3 loop: CASSQDWASTNEKLFF. The CDR3 coding sequence is TGCGCCAGCAGCCAAGATTGGGCCTCAACTAATGAAAAACTGTTTTTT.

The rearrangement uses TRBV2 and TRBJ1-5; D is uncertain. In germline, CDR1 is SNHLY, CDR2 FYNNEI. CDR3 size: 14 residues. V gave up 1 base and J gave up 0 bases, with 4 bases separating them. The CDR3 spells CASSEGNSNQPQHF. CDR3 DNA: TGTGCCAGCAGTGAAGGGAATAGCAATCAGCCCCAGCATTTT.

This clone was seen a handful of times. This CDR3 is CASSQQGNSQPQHF. The CDR3, as DNA: TGCGCCAGCAGTCAACAGGGAAACAGTCAGCCCCAGCATTTT. The V and J genes are TRBV23-1 and TRBJ1-5, with D possibly matching TRBD1 (5 bases). TRBV23-1 is placed among ORFs of uncertain function. V lost 2 bases and J 6 bases, leaving 11 bases between the germline ends. The CDR3 is 14 amino acids.

CDR3 amino acids: CASSVTGGVTGELFF. Here the CDR3 DNA reads TGTGCCAGCAGCGTTACAGGGGGTGTCACCGGGGAGCTGTTTTTT. The V and J genes are TRBV9 and TRBJ2-2; 8 nucleotides match TRBD1. The V gene end was trimmed by 2 bases and the J gene end by 4 bases; junction bases not matched to a gene: 4. This CDR3 spans 15 amino acids. CDR1 SGDLS and CDR2 YYNGEE come from the germline V gene.

The rearrangement uses TRBV5-1 and TRBJ1-1; possibly TRBD1 for D (5 bases). The CDR3 consists of 15 residues. Germline V gives CDR1 SGHRS, CDR2 YFSETQ. Trimming took 0 bases from V and 4 from J, leaving 13 bases between them. The CDR3 bases are TGCGCCAGCAGCTTGGAGCCGGGGGTGGGCACTGAAGCTTTCTTT. It translates to CASSLEPGVGTEAFF.

This rearrangement joins TRBV30 to TRBJ1-3; 11 bases line up with TRBD1. CDR1 and CDR2 (germline): GTSNPN, SVGIG (reference sequence). Trimming removed 3 bases from V and 4 bases from J; junction bases left unmatched: 8. The CDR3 covers 16 residues. CDR3 in amino acids: CAWRGGTGGTGNTIYF. In DNA, the CDR3 is TGTGCCTGGAGAGGGGGGACAGGGGGTACAGGAAACACCATATATTTT.

The chain employs TRBV30 and TRBJ1-2, with 10 bases identical to TRBD1. J lost 3 bases, V lost 3 bases, and 16 bases had no gene match. Germline V gives CDR1 GTSNPN, CDR2 SVGIG (reference sequence). The CDR3 length is 18 residues. The CDR3 region has the DNA TGTGCCTGGAGGGGGAGAGACAGGGGGCGGGGAGGGTACTATGGCTACACCTTC. The encoded protein is CAWRGRDRGRGGYYGYTF.

The chain carries TRBV27 and TRBJ1-2; D is uncertain. V lost 0 bases and J 7 bases, leaving 15 bases between the germline ends. The V gene's germline CDR1 is MNHEY and CDR2 SMNVEV (reference sequence). The CDR3 has 15 amino acids. CDR3 sequence: CASSLSEGGGLGYTF. CDR3 nucleotides: TGTGCCAGCAGTTTATCGGAGGGAGGTGGGCTTGGCTACACCTTC.

The chain has TRBV9 and TRBJ1-4, with D possibly TRBD1 on 6 matching bases. This CDR3 contains 16 residues. Germline V gene sequence: CDR1 SGDLS, CDR2 YYNGEE. V was cut by 0 bases and J by 8 bases, with 17 bases left in between. The CDR3 DNA sequence: TGTGCCAGCAGCGTAGCTGGGGGGCAGGGAGGAGAAAAACTGTTTTTT. It encodes CASSVAGGQGGEKLFF.